This passage covers 27 T cell receptor beta chains from one sample sequenced in a study of identical twins. TCRdb itself ran the 5' RACE reads through MiXCR, one entry per CDR3 protein. The repertoire includes roughly 500,000 distinct CDR3 sequences, around 20% of them detected once, and around 0.9% sits in the top ten. These same records also appear under a second study, on T cells expressing NK-cell markers.

Input material: CD4+ T cells sorted from blood. All receptors derive from a woman aged 18-30 years in good health.

This clonotype has only a few counts. The V gene is TRBV20-1, the J gene TRBJ1-2; D gene unclear. Trimming stripped 1 base from V and 6 bases from J, with 6 bases between. The CDR3 runs to 11 residues. The germline CDR1 and CDR2 sequences are DFQATT and SNEGSKA (reference sequence). CDR3 residues: CSARVKDGYTF. In DNA, the CDR3 is TGCAGTGCTAGAGTCAAAGATGGCTACACCTTC.

The chain combines TRBV7-2 with TRBJ1-5; the D gene is possibly TRBD1 (6 bases). Trimming cost V 2 bases and J 8 bases, with 13 bases left between them. CDR3 length: 14 residues. Germline V gene data show CDR1 as SGHTA and CDR2 as FQGNSA. The CDR3 DNA reads TGTGCCAGCAGCTTACTGGGGGCCGCGGAGCCCCAGCATTTT. Its protein is CASSLLGAAEPQHF.

The chain links TRBV6-5 to TRBJ2-5; weak D call: TRBD1 (5 bases). This CDR3 spans 16 amino acids. The V gene's germline CDR1 is MNHEY and CDR2 SVGAGI. V dropped 0 bases and J dropped 7 bases, with 18 bases sitting between them. The CDR3 DNA reads TGTGCCAGCAGTTACTCTTCCGTGCAGGGAACCAGGACCCAGTACTTC. It encodes CASSYSSVQGTRTQYF.

A single count supports this clonotype. The chain carries TRBV5-1 and TRBJ2-7; D is possibly TRBD1 or TRBD2 (5 bases each). The length of the CDR3 is 15 residues. V lost 4 bases and J 4 bases, leaving 18 bases between the germline ends. CDR1 is SGHRS, CDR2 YFSETQ, per germline. DNA of the CDR3: TGCGCCAGCAGCCCCGGGGACCCAAAAATTTACGAGCAGTACTTC. Residues: CASSPGDPKIYEQYF.

This rearrangement joins TRBV29-1 to TRBJ1-2; D remains ambiguous. The CDR3 runs to 12 residues. Germline loops: CDR1 SQVTM, CDR2 ANQGSEA. V was shortened by 2 bases and J by 1 base, with 5 bases between the two germline ends. CDR3 sequence: CSVEHVNYGYTF. The CDR3 DNA reads TGCAGCGTTGAACACGTTAACTATGGCTACACCTTC.

V is TRBV3-1 and J is TRBJ2-3; 12 bases fit TRBD2. Trimming removed 3 bases from V and 0 bases from J; junction bases left unmatched: 4. The CDR3 loop spans 17 amino acids. Germline CDR1 is LGHDT and CDR2 is YNNKEL (reference sequence). The CDR3 is CASSHWTSGDSTDTQYF. The CDR3, as DNA: TGTGCCAGCAGCCATTGGACTAGCGGGGACAGCACAGATACGCAGTATTTT.

The chain recombines TRBV7-2 with TRBJ2-3; 8 bases match TRBD1. V shed 5 bases, J shed 2 bases, and the junction held 6 bases outside the gene matches. CDR1 and CDR2 from the germline V gene are SGHTA and FQGNSA. This CDR3 comprises 15 residues. CDR3 protein: CASSKYQGATDTQYF. The CDR3 coding sequence is TGTGCCAGCAGCAAATACCAGGGGGCCACAGATACGCAGTATTTT.

This clonotype was observed a handful of times. This chain connects TRBV12-3 or TRBV12-4 to TRBJ2-2, with D perhaps matching TRBD1 (6 bases). V was pared by 4 bases and J by 8 bases, with 11 bases between. The CDR3 has 13 residues. In DNA form, the CDR3 reads TGTGCCAGCAGTTCCACAGGGTTAGGGGAGCTGTTTTTT. Protein: CASSSTGLGELFF.

The genes are TRBV5-1 and TRBJ1-3; no definite D call. Germline-derived CDR1 and CDR2 are SGHRS and YFSETQ. The V and J ends lost 0 bases and 0 bases respectively, with 7 bases between them. The CDR3 consists of 15 residues. The CDR3 DNA reads as TGCGCCAGCAGCTTGGGGGATTACTCTGGAAACACCATATATTTT. It encodes CASSLGDYSGNTIYF.

This chain connects TRBV7-3 to TRBJ1-1, with D perhaps TRBD1 (6 bases). Between the trimmed V and J ends, which lost 5 bases and 3 bases, there was a span of 13 bases. This CDR3 spans 14 amino acids. Germline assignment: CDR1 SGHTA and CDR2 FQGTGA. CDR3 DNA: TGTGCCAGCAGCCCCAGGGGAGGCGACACTGAAGCTTTCTTT. Its protein is CASSPRGGDTEAFF.

The chain combines TRBV10-3 with TRBJ1-4; D possibly corresponds to TRBD1 (5 bases). This CDR3 is 15 amino acids long. V lost 0 bases and J lost 4, with 9 bases in between. Germline-derived CDR1 and CDR2 are ENHRY and SYGVKD. The CDR3 is CAISESRGNNEKLFF. The CDR3 nucleotides read TGTGCCATCAGTGAGTCCCGGGGGAATAATGAAAAACTGTTTTTT.

This chain links TRBV7-2 with TRBJ1-1; D not resolved. CDR1 is SGHTA and CDR2 is FQGNSA in the germline V gene. Trimming stripped 0 bases from V and 1 base from J, with 6 bases between. The CDR3 is 14 residues long. CDR3 sequence: CASSLAVANTEAFF. For the CDR3, the DNA is TGTGCCAGCAGCTTAGCGGTAGCGAACACTGAAGCTTTCTTT.

This clonotype has a handful of counts. V gene TRBV10-3 combines with J gene TRBJ1-1; D might be TRBD1 (5 bases). V lost 10 bases and J lost 4, with 10 bases in between. The CDR3 loop spans 11 amino acids. CDR1 and CDR2 (germline): ENHRY, SYGVKD. The CDR3 DNA reads TGTGCCAGGACAAGCCTCACTGAAGCTTTCTTT. Translated: CARTSLTEAFF.

This clonotype was observed a few times. For the CDR3, the DNA is TGTGCCATCCAAGCCTCGAAGTCTCCTTCACCCCTCCACTTT. Amino acids: CAIQASKSPSPLHF. V gene TRBV10-3 combines with J gene TRBJ1-6; unclear D gene. The CDR3 spans 14 residues. Between the trimmed V and J ends, which lost 8 bases and 9 bases, there was a span of 17 bases. The germline CDR1 and CDR2 sequences are ENHRY and SYGVKD.

This clonotype has a count of ten or more. The V gene is TRBV20-1, the J gene TRBJ2-5; D not certain. Germline V gene lookup returns CDR1 DFQATT and CDR2 SNEGSKA (reference sequence). This CDR3 spans 12 amino acids. The V gene lost 3 bases and the J gene lost 0 bases, with 5 bases spanning the gap. CDR3 sequence (DNA): TGCAGTGCTAGGGCATACCAAGAGACCCAGTACTTC. It is translated as CSARAYQETQYF.

This clonotype was seen only a few times. The chain combines TRBV20-1 with TRBJ2-7; no firm D call. The CDR3 has 14 residues. The V end was cut by 0 bases, the J end by 1 base, with 10 bases between. Germline V gives CDR1 DFQATT, CDR2 SNEGSKA (reference sequence). DNA of the CDR3: TGCAGTGCTAGAGATAACGGGCGGTCCTACGAGCAGTACTTC. Its protein is CSARDNGRSYEQYF.

At least ten counts were recorded for this clonotype. The chain uses TRBV6-5 and TRBJ1-5; D possibly corresponds to TRBD1 (5 bases). Trimming took 0 bases from V and 6 from J, leaving 12 bases between them. CDR1 is MNHEY and CDR2 is SVGAGI in the germline V gene. This CDR3 contains 15 residues. The CDR3 DNA follows: TGTGCCAGCAGTTACTCGTGGGGGGAAGGTCAGCCCCAGCATTTT. Protein product: CASSYSWGEGQPQHF.

This clonotype has just a few counts. The chain is built from TRBV7-2 and TRBJ2-3, with 8 bases fitting TRBD2. CDR1 SGHTA and CDR2 FQGNSA come from the germline V gene. The CDR3 runs 15 residues. V was pared by 2 bases and J by 4 bases, with 5 bases of the junction left unmatched. The DNA for the CDR3 is TGTGCCAGCAGCTTAAGCCCAGCGGGGGCAGATACGCAGTATTTT. Translation: CASSLSPAGADTQYF.

V is TRBV24-1 and J is TRBJ2-4, with no clear D. V shed 9 bases and J shed 4 bases, with 9 bases lying between them. Germline CDR1 is KGHDR and CDR2 is SFDVKD. The CDR3 has 12 residues. This CDR3 is CATLGPKNIQYF. CDR3 bases: TGTGCCACCTTAGGGCCAAAAAACATTCAGTACTTC.

The chain employs TRBV12-3 or TRBV12-4 and TRBJ2-7, with TRBD2 identical over 13 bases. Trimming at V came to 6 bases and at J to 1 base, leaving 15 bases not matched to a gene. The CDR3 is 19 residues long. CDR3 sequence: CASSSKGWTSGSGSYEQYF. Written as DNA, the CDR3 is TGTGCCAGCAGCTCCAAGGGGTGGACTAGCGGGAGTGGGTCCTACGAGCAGTACTTC.

Points on this clonotype: A clone one base away is much larger, so this may be a read error. The CDR3 bases are TGTGCCAGCAGCTTAGGCCTCGGCTGCGAGCAGTACTTC. As protein: CASSLGLGCEQYF. The rearrangement joins TRBV5-5 to TRBJ2-7; unclear D gene. The V and J ends lost 2 bases and 6 bases respectively, with 12 bases between them. CDR1 is SGHKS and CDR2 is YYEKEE in the germline V gene (reference sequence). This CDR3 is 13 amino acids long.

The chain employs TRBV5-1 and TRBJ2-1; D tentatively fits TRBD1 or TRBD2 (6 bases each). With 2 bases removed from V and 7 bases from J, the gap between germline ends came to 13 bases. In germline, CDR1 is SGHRS, CDR2 YFSETQ. The CDR3 sequence is 14 residues long. In DNA form, the CDR3 reads TGCGCCAGCAGCTTATACGAGGGGGGTAATGAGCAGTTCTTC. It is translated as CASSLYEGGNEQFF.

V is TRBV7-9 and J is TRBJ2-7; D is unclear. Between the trimmed V and J ends, which lost 4 bases and 7 bases, there was a span of 8 bases. The germline CDR1 and CDR2 sequences are SEHNR and FQNEAQ (reference sequence). The CDR3 loop spans 11 amino acids. CDR3 amino acids: CASSSVTEQYF. The CDR3 DNA reads TGTGCCAGCAGCTCTGTGACAGAGCAGTACTTC.

This chain connects TRBV7-2 to TRBJ1-1; D remains ambiguous. CDR1 and CDR2 from the germline V gene are SGHTA and FQGNSA. The CDR3 has 11 amino acids. Trimming cost V 2 bases and J 11 bases, with 9 bases left between them. CDR3 in amino acids: CASSLRGTAFF. The CDR3 bases are TGTGCCAGCAGCTTACGGGGAACCGCTTTCTTT.

The CDR3, as DNA: TGCGCCAGCACCCCCATGGAGCGGAACTCAGATACGCAGTATTTT. Protein: CASTPMERNSDTQYF. The chain uses TRBV10-2 and TRBJ2-3; TRBD2 might be the D (5 bases). V lost 7 bases and J 4 bases, leaving 18 bases between the germline ends. Germline CDR1 WSHSY, CDR2 SAAADI. The CDR3 consists of 15 residues.

The CDR3 spells CSVTETNYGYTF. The CDR3 DNA reads as TGCAGCGTGACAGAAACTAACTATGGCTACACCTTC. The chain links TRBV29-1 to TRBJ1-2; D might be TRBD1 (5 bases). The germline V gene encodes CDR1 SQVTM and CDR2 ANQGSEA. CDR3 length: 12 amino acids. Trimming pared 6 bases from V and 0 bases from J, leaving 8 bases between.

The rearrangement links TRBV12-3 or TRBV12-4 to TRBJ2-1; 7 bases map to TRBD2. The CDR3 is 13 amino acids. After removal of 5 bases from V and 2 bases from J, the junction contained 0 bases not matched to a gene. This CDR3 is CASSAGAYNEQFF. DNA for the CDR3: TGTGCCAGCAGTGCGGGAGCCTACAATGAGCAGTTCTTC.